This T cell receptor (beta chain) was captured by sequencing in a study of T-cell reconstitution after alpha-beta-depleted transplantation in children. Trimming cost V 0 bases and J 0 bases, with 7 bases left between them. The CDR3 spans 15 residues. The germline CDR1 and CDR2 sequences are MNHEY and SMNVEV (reference sequence). It was with unique molecular identifiers that the TCRbeta library was prepared. TCRdb ran MiXCR on the PCR reads and lists one entry per CDR3 protein. Among about 98,000 distinct CDR3 sequences listed, under 25% were seen once. In regard to this clonotype: Antigen specificity is unknown.

Study observations and caveats: There were reportedly several hundred expanded graft clones from which alpha-beta T cells came about two months after transplant.

The rearrangement uses TRBV27 and TRBJ2-3; unclear D gene. The specimen comprised PBMCs, sampled before TCRalphabeta/CD19-depleted stem cell transplant. This receptor was obtained from a boy younger than 10 with acute lymphoblastic leukemia, due to receive a stem cell transplant. The CDR3 protein is CASSLSGRSTDTQYF. Here the CDR3 DNA reads TGTGCCAGCAGTTTATCCGGCAGGAGCACAGATACGCAGTATTTT.